Below, 20 T cell receptor beta chains from the same sample are listed, as sequenced in a study of T cell responses to AZD1222 COVID-19 vaccine. The data were produced by immunoSEQ multiplex PCR, yet TCRdb's version contains in-frame clones alone and is incomplete. The sample yields about 220,000 clones, around 93% seen once. The sample here was peripheral blood, taken on day 0 of MenACWY control vaccination. The receptors derive from an adult in good health.

The chain employs TRBV10-2 and TRBJ1-1; TRBD1 is a possible D gene (6 bases). Germline V CDR1 and CDR2: WSHSY, SAAADI. Trimming shortened V by 3 bases and J by 9 bases, and 17 bases separated the two germline ends. The CDR3 has 14 residues. The CDR3, as DNA: TGCGCCAGCAGTGATGAAGTGACAGGCCTGAAAGCTTTCTTT. It codes for CASSDEVTGLKAFF.

This chain joins TRBV18 and TRBJ1-5; D is unclear. Trimming pared 5 bases from V and 2 bases from J, leaving 13 bases between. Germline-derived CDR1 and CDR2 are KGHSH and LQKENI. The CDR3 length is 15 residues. The CDR3 region is CASSTSQPGNQPQHF. The CDR3 DNA sequence: TGTGCCAGCTCAACCAGTCAGCCAGGCAATCAGCCCCAGCATTTT.

The chain uses TRBV19 and TRBJ1-5; 7 bases are a match to TRBD1. In germline, CDR1 is LNHDA, CDR2 SQIVND (reference sequence). The J segment lost 11 bases and the V segment lost 1 base, leaving 14 bases of the junction unmatched. The CDR3 length is 16 residues. The CDR3 reads CASSIGGQDGFKAQHF. The CDR3 region has the DNA TGTGCCAGTAGTATAGGTGGACAGGATGGTTTTAAAGCCCAGCATTTT.

This chain connects TRBV9 to TRBJ1-5, with a possible D match to TRBD1 (6 bases). The germline V gene encodes CDR1 SGDLS and CDR2 YYNGEE. The CDR3 runs 13 residues. Trimming removed 4 bases at V and 4 bases at J, with 9 bases between. DNA of the CDR3: TGTGCCAGCAGCATCACAGGGAATCAGCCCCAGCATTTT. It codes for CASSITGNQPQHF.

The chain joins TRBV19 to TRBJ2-1; D gene ambiguous. In germline, CDR1 is LNHDA, CDR2 SQIVND (reference sequence). The CDR3 length is 12 residues. Trimming pared 6 bases from V and 6 bases from J, leaving 9 bases between. In DNA, the CDR3 is TGTGCCAGTAGCAAGTGGGTCAATGAGCAGTTCTTC. It translates to CASSKWVNEQFF.

The CDR3 DNA is TGTGCCAGCAGTCAGGGACCTAGCAATCAGCCCCAGCATTTT. It specifies CASSQGPSNQPQHF. This chain joins TRBV28 and TRBJ1-5, with D perhaps matching TRBD1 (5 bases). The CDR3 is made up of 14 amino acids. Deletions cut 5 bases from V and 0 bases from J, with 8 bases between. CDR1 is MDHEN and CDR2 is SYDVKM in the germline V gene.

This clone was seen once. The chain has TRBV11-2 and TRBJ2-6, with a weak D call TRBD1 (5 bases). This CDR3 is 22 amino acids long. Trimming shortened V by 6 bases and J by 0 bases, and 30 bases separated the two germline ends. CDR1 is SGHAT, CDR2 FQNNGV, per germline. CDR3 residues: CASSTTGRLPRQPLSGANVLTF. DNA for the CDR3: TGTGCCAGCAGTACCACTGGTCGGCTCCCGCGACAGCCCCTCTCTGGGGCCAACGTCCTGACTTTC.

The V call is TRBV21-1, the J call TRBJ1-6; no DNA check was done on the table's D call, TRBD1. TRBV21-1 is listed as a pseudogene. This CDR3 is built from 13 residues. Here the CDR3 reads CASQTGSNSPLHF. Here the CDR3 DNA reads TGTGCCAGCCAGACAGGGAGTAATTCACCCCTCCACTTT.

V gene TRBV7-8 combines with J gene TRBJ2-1; TRBD2 matches at 8 bases. In germline, CDR1 is SGHVS, CDR2 FQNEAQ. The CDR3 has 15 residues. V lost 5 bases to trimming and J lost 6 bases; unmatched junction nucleotides: 9. CDR3 sequence reads: CASSRGAGGGNEQFF. The CDR3 bases are TGTGCCAGCAGCCGCGGGGCGGGGGGCGGCAATGAGCAGTTCTTC. The whole variable domain, filled in from reference TRBV7-8 and TRBJ2-1, reads GAGVSQSPRYKVAKRGQDVALRCDPISGHVSLFWYQQALGQGPEFLTYFQNEAQLDKSGLPSDRFFAERPEGSVSTLKIQRTQQEDSAVYLCASSRGAGGGNEQFFGPGTRLTVL.

In this sample, this clone turned up once. The chain links TRBV3-1 (or the pseudogene TRBV3-2) to TRBJ2-3; D remains ambiguous. CDR3 length: 13 residues. Germline values: CDR1 LGHDT, CDR2 YNNKEL (reference sequence). V lost 4 bases to trimming and J lost 10 bases, with 15 bases between them. The CDR3 loop is CASSPGLQKAQYF. CDR3 coding DNA: TGTGCCAGCAGCCCCGGCCTACAGAAGGCGCAGTATTTT.

The V and J genes are TRBV11-2 and TRBJ1-1; D remains ambiguous. The V end was cut by 5 bases, the J end by 1 base, with 14 bases between. The germline CDR1 and CDR2 sequences are SGHAT and FQNNGV. The CDR3 loop spans 15 amino acids. CDR3 sequence: CASSRLVQTNTEAFF. CDR3 sequence (DNA): TGTGCCAGCAGCCGACTAGTACAGACGAACACTGAAGCTTTCTTT.

The V gene is TRBV2, the J gene TRBJ2-5; TRBD2 is a possible D gene (6 bases). Trimming removed 5 bases at V and 5 bases at J, with 15 bases between. The CDR3 has 14 residues. CDR1 is SNHLY, CDR2 FYNNEI, per germline. This CDR3 reads CASSSGLRGETQYF. CDR3 DNA sequence: TGTGCCAGCAGTTCGGGACTTAGGGGCGAGACCCAGTACTTC.

The chain employs TRBV18 and TRBJ1-5; D might be TRBD1 (6 bases). Per the germline V gene, CDR1 is KGHSH and CDR2 is LQKENI. This CDR3 has 15 residues. V was cut by 0 bases and J by 2 bases, with 8 bases left in between. The CDR3 protein is CASSPPGAGNQPQHF. DNA for the CDR3: TGTGCCAGCTCACCACCGGGGGCCGGCAATCAGCCCCAGCATTTT.

This chain uses TRBV3-1 (or the pseudogene TRBV3-2) with TRBJ1-6, with D possibly being TRBD1 (5 bases). The CDR3 runs 15 residues. CDR1 and CDR2 from the germline V gene are LGHDT and YNNKEL (reference sequence). The V end lost 2 bases, the J end lost 4 bases, and 9 bases lay between the germline ends. CDR3 nucleotides: TGTGCCAGCAGCCAAACCGGGGGGTATAATTCACCCCTCCACTTT. This encodes CASSQTGGYNSPLHF.

This clone has only one observation. The chain is built from TRBV7-8 and TRBJ2-1; 10 bases match TRBD1. The germline V gene has CDR1 SGHVS and CDR2 FQNEAQ. The CDR3 loop spans 13 amino acids. Germline trimming cut 5 bases from V and 9 bases from J; bases unmatched to any gene: 4. CDR3 DNA sequence: TGTGCCAGCAGCCTCGACAGGGGGCGTGAGCAGTTCTTC. This gives the protein CASSLDRGREQFF. The full variable domain, its missing parts supplied by reference TRBV7-8 and TRBJ2-1, is GAGVSQSPRYKVAKRGQDVALRCDPISGHVSLFWYQQALGQGPEFLTYFQNEAQLDKSGLPSDRFFAERPEGSVSTLKIQRTQQEDSAVYLCASSLDRGREQFFGPGTRLTVL.

This chain's CDR3 is CASSLVASGLSTDTQYF. DNA for the CDR3: TGCGCCAGCAGCTTGGTGGCTAGCGGGCTCAGCACAGATACGCAGTATTTT. J is TRBJ2-3 and V is TRBV5-1; 8 bases are a match to TRBD2. The CDR3 is 17 residues long. Germline assignment: CDR1 SGHRS and CDR2 YFSETQ. The junction had 6 bases not matched to a gene; V was cut back by 0 bases and J by 0 bases.

This clone was counted a single time. This sequence joins TRBV19 and TRBJ2-2; D not resolved. The CDR3 totals 14 residues. Germline V gives CDR1 LNHDA, CDR2 SQIVND (reference sequence). V was clipped by 4 bases and J by 6 bases, with 12 bases between them. CDR3 sequence reads: CASSKLSPPGELFF. In nucleotides, the CDR3 is TGTGCCAGTAGTAAATTATCCCCGCCCGGGGAGCTGTTTTTT.

The chain is built from TRBV30 and TRBJ2-7; 8 bases fit TRBD2. Per germline, CDR1 GTSNPN and CDR2 SVGIG (reference sequence). This CDR3 is built from 13 residues. Trimming removed 2 bases from V and 3 bases from J; junction bases left unmatched: 3. CDR3 loop: CAWSPGTSYEQYF. The CDR3 coding sequence is TGTGCCTGGAGTCCGGGGACTAGCTACGAGCAGTACTTC.

This clone occurred once. This same CDR3 is encoded by further DNA sequences in the sample. The chain couples TRBV7-9 to TRBJ1-5; unclear D gene. V was cut by 1 base and J by 6 bases, with 7 bases left in between. This CDR3 is 13 amino acids long. The germline gives CDR1 SEHNR, CDR2 FQNEAQ (reference sequence). CDR3 sequence reads: CASSLDSFQPQHF. The CDR3 DNA is TGTGCCAGCAGCTTAGATTCGTTTCAGCCCCAGCATTTT.

V usage is TRBV7-2 and J usage is TRBJ1-2, with D possibly TRBD1 on 5 matching bases. Germline V gene data show CDR1 as SGHTA and CDR2 as FQGNSA. Trimming left V 2 bases short and J 4 bases short, with 11 bases between. The CDR3 totals 14 residues. The CDR3 protein is CASSLQGQAYGYTF. In DNA form, the CDR3 reads TGTGCCAGCAGCTTACAGGGCCAGGCCTATGGCTACACCTTC. Filled out from reference TRBV7-2 and TRBJ1-2, the complete variable domain reads GAGVSQSPSNKVTEKGKDVELRCDPISGHTALYWYRQSLGQGLEFLIYFQGNSAPDKSGLPSDRFSAERTGGSVSTLTIQRTQQEDSAVYLCASSLQGQAYGYTFGSGTRLTVV.